This paragraph covers one T cell receptor (beta chain) sequence. What it recognizes is unknown. This sample is part of a study of response to subunit inactivated influenza vaccine. Each CDR3 protein gets one entry after TCRdb re-called the RT-PCR reads with MiXCR. Altogether 530,000 or so distinct CDR3 sequences are present, approximately 10% being singletons, with the ten largest covering 10%. The CDR3 totals 12 residues. V lost 4 bases and J lost 2, with 5 bases in between. Germline V lookup: CDR1 SEHNR, CDR2 FQNEAQ (reference sequence). Points from the study as a whole: Authors suggested that a seasonal influenza vaccination recruits few new T cells each time.

The TCR was taken from a man aged 50-59 years who received an inactivated influenza vaccine. Material: PBMCs from blood, obtained on the day of vaccination. The chain is built from TRBV7-9 and TRBJ1-1; unclear D gene. Written as DNA, the CDR3 is TGTGCCAGCAGCTGGATAAACACTGAAGCTTTCTTT. Translating gives CASSWINTEAFF.